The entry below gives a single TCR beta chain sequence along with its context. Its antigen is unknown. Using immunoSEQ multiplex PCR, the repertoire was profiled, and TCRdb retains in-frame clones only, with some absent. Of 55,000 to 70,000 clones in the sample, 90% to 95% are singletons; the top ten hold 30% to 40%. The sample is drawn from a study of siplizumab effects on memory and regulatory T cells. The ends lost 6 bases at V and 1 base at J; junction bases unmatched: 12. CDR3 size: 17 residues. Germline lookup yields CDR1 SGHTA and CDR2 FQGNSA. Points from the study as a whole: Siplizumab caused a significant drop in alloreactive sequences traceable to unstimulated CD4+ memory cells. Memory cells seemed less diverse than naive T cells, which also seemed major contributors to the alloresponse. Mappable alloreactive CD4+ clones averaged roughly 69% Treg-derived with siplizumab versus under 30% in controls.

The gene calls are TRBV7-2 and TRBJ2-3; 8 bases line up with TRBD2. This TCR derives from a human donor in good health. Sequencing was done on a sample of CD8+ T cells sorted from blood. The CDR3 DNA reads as TGTGCCAGCAGTTTCTTAGCGGGAACCTACTGCACAGATACGCAGTATTTT. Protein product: CASSFLAGTYCTDTQYF.